This T cell receptor (beta chain) was observed in a study of T cell changes during pregnancy in multiple sclerosis. Germline V gives CDR1 SGHDN, CDR2 FVKESK. Trimming took 3 bases from V and 5 from J; bases not matched to a gene: 2. This CDR3 spans 13 amino acids. Repertoires were generated with immunoSEQ multiplex PCR, while TCRdb's copy carries only in-frame clones and drops some. The sample records fewer than 35,000 clones, about nine tenths being singletons. This receptor was obtained from a female donor with multiple sclerosis, enrolled in a pregnancy study. This specimen consisted of CD8+ T cells from peripheral blood mononuclear cells, obtained in the second trimester of pregnancy. The rearrangement uses TRBV14 and TRBJ1-2; 8 bases agree with TRBD1. CDR3 in amino acids: CASSHRTGYGYTF. The CDR3 DNA reads as TGTGCCAGCAGCCATAGGACAGGGTATGGCTACACCTTC.